This T cell receptor (beta chain) is drawn from a study of T cells in Graves' hyperthyroidism and ophthalmopathy. A NOSPECS grade of at least 4, a Clinical Activity Score of at least 3 and duration under 3 months were recorded in ophthalmopathy patients. V shed 5 bases and J 2 bases; nucleotides not matched to a gene: 6. This CDR3 comprises 16 residues. Germline V CDR1 and CDR2: LNHDA, SQIVND (reference sequence). Study results and limitations: Also found in blood were most expanded thyroid clonotypes above 0.001.

TCR beta CDR3 regions were amplified from RNA. The HTBI set primed first-round TCR CDR3 RT-PCR. In TCRdb, the multiplex PCR reads were re-called with MiXCR into one record per CDR3 protein. The table lists around 350,000 distinct CDR3 sequences, around 15% of them singletons. This clonotype was detected only a few times. Its antigen is as yet unknown. Sequencing used blood. The rearrangement uses TRBV19 and TRBJ2-3; 11 positions agree with TRBD2. The receptor was isolated from a woman aged 55-69 years with Graves' ophthalmopathy. CDR3 sequence reads: CASSAGLADLTDTQYF. The CDR3 region has the DNA TGTGCCAGTAGTGCGGGACTAGCGGACCTCACAGATACGCAGTATTTT.